This T cell receptor beta chain stems from a study of blood T cell repertoires in COVID-19. About the study: Acute-phase and convalescent COVID-19 samples originated in the United States, Italy and Spain. PBMCs, B-cell-depleted T cells, or T cells provided the cDNA or gDNA that made up the material.

In the source study's methods: Estimation of nucleated cell counts was performed using reference gene primer amplification. The method was immunoSEQ multiplex PCR; TCRdb's version includes in-frame clones alone and lacks a portion of them. The DNA was the basis for D and trimming; V, J and clone size are from that table. The table records tens of thousands of clones, 75% to 85% of them present only once. Material for sequencing was peripheral blood. The clonotype comes from a woman aged 80 or over with acute or convalescent COVID-19.

CDR3 sequence reads: CASTGLANYNEQFF. The CDR3 DNA follows: TGTGCCAGCACTGGGCTCGCCAACTACAATGAGCAGTTCTTC. The V and J genes are TRBV2 and TRBJ2-1, with no clear D. The CDR3 is 14 amino acids. Germline V gene data show CDR1 as SNHLY and CDR2 as FYNNEI. Trimming cost V 7 bases and J 3 bases, with 13 bases left between them.